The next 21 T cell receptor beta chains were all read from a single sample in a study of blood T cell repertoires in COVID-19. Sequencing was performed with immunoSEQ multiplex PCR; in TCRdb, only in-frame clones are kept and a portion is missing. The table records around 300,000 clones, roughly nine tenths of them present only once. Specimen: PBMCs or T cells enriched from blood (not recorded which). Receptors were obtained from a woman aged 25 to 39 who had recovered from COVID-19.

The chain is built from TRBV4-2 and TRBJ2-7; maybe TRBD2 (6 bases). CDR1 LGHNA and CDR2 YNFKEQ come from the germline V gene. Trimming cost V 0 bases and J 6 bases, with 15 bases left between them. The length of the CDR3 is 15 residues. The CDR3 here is CASSQEVATSGEQYF. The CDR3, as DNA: TGTGCCAGCAGCCAAGAAGTCGCGACTAGTGGCGAGCAGTACTTC.

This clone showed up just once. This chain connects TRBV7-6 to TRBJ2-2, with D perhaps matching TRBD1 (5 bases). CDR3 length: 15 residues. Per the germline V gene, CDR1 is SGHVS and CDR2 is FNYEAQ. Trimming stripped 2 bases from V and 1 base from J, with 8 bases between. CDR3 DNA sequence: TGTGCCAGCAGCTTACTTGGACAGAACACCGGGGAGCTGTTTTTT. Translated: CASSLLGQNTGELFF.

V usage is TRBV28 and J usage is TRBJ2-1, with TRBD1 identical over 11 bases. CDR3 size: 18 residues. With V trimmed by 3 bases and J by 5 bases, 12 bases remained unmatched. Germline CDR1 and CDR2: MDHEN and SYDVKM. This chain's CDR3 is CASSLRTGGSITHNEQFF. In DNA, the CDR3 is TGTGCCAGCAGTTTGAGGACAGGGGGCTCCATAACTCACAATGAGCAGTTCTTC.

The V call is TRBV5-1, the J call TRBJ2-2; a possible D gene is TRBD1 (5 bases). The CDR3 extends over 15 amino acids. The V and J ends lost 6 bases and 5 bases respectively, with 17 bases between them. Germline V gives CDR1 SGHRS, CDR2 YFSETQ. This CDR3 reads CASTPQGGGTGELFF. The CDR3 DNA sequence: TGCGCCAGCACTCCTCAGGGCGGTGGGACCGGGGAGCTGTTTTTT.

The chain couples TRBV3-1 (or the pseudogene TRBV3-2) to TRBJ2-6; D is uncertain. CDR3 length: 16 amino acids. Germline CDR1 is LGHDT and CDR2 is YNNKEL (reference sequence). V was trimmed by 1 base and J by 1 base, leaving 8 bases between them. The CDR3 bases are TGTGCCAGCAGCCAAGGGCCCGGGTCTGGGGCCAACGTCCTGACTTTC. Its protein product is CASSQGPGSGANVLTF.

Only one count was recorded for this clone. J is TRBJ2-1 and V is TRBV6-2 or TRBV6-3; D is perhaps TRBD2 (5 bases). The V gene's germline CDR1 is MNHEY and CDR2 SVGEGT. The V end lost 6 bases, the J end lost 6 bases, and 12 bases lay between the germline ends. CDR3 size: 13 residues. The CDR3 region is CASSPLRVNEQFF. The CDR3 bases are TGTGCCAGCAGCCCTCTGAGGGTCAATGAGCAGTTCTTC.

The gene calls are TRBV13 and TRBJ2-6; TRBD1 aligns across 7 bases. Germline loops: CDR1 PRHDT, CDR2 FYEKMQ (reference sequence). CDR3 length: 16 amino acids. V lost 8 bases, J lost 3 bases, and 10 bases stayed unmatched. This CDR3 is CASLQDGQVGANVLTF. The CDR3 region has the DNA TGTGCCAGCTTACAGGACGGACAGGTTGGGGCCAACGTCCTGACTTTC.

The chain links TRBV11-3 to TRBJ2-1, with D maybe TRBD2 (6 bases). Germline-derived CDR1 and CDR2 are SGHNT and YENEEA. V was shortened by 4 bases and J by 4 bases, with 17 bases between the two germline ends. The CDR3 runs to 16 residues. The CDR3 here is CASSYSGLEGYNEQFF. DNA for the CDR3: TGTGCCAGCAGCTACAGCGGGTTGGAGGGGTACAATGAGCAGTTCTTC.

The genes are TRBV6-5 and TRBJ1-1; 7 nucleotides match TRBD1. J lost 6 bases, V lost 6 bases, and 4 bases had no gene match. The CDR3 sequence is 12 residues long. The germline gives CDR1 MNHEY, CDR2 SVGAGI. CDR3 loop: CASSDRDAEAFF. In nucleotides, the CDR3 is TGTGCCAGCAGCGACAGGGATGCTGAAGCTTTCTTT.

CDR3 in amino acids: CASSLEGRGAFF. CDR3 bases: TGCGCCAGCAGCTTGGAAGGGAGGGGAGCTTTCTTT. J is TRBJ1-1 and V is TRBV5-1, with D perhaps TRBD1 (5 bases). The CDR3 loop spans 12 amino acids. V lost 0 bases and J lost 10, with 10 bases in between. Germline CDR1 is SGHRS and CDR2 is YFSETQ.

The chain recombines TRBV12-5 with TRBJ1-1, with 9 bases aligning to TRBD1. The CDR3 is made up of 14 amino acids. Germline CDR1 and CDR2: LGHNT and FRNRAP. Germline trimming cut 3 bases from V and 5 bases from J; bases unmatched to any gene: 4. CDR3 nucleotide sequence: TGTGCTAGTGGTTTAGGACAGGGGTCAACTGAAGCTTTCTTT. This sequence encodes CASGLGQGSTEAFF. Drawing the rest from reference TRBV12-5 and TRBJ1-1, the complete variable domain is DARVTQTPRHKVTEMGQEVTMRCQPILGHNTVFWYRQTMMQGLELLAYFRNRAPLDDSGMPKDRFSAEMPDATLATLKIQPSEPRDSAVYFCASGLGQGSTEAFFGQGTRLTVV.

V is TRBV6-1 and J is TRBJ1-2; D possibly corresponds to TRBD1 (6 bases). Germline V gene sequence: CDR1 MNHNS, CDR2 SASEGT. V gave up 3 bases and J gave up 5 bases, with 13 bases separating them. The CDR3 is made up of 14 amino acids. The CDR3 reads CASSDHRVGYGYTF. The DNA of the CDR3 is TGTGCCAGCAGTGATCACAGGGTGGGGTATGGCTACACCTTC.

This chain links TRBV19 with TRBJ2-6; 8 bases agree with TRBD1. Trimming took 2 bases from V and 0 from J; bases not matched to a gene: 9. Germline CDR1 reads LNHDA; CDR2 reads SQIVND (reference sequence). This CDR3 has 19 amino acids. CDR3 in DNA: TGTGCCAGTAGTATACTTCCGGGACAGGTTAGCTCTGGGGCCAACGTCCTGACTTTC. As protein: CASSILPGQVSSGANVLTF.

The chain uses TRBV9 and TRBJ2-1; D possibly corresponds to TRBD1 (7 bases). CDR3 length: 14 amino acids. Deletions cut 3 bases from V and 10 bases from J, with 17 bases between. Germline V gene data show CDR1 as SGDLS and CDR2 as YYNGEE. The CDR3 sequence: CASSAGQIGGEQFF. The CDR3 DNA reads TGTGCCAGCAGCGCGGGACAGATTGGGGGGGAGCAGTTCTTC.

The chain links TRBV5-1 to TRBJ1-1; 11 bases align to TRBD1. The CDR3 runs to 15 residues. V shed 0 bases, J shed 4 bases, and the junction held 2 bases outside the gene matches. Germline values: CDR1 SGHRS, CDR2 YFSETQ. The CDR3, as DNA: TGCGCCAGCAGCTTGGGGGACAGGGGGACCACTGAAGCTTTCTTT. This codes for CASSLGDRGTTEAFF.

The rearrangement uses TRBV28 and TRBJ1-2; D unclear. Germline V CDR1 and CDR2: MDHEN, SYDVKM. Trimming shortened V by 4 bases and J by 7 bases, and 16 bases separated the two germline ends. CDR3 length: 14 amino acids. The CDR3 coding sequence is TGTGCCAGCAGTTCCCCCGGGGAATCCCTTGGCTACACCTTC. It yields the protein CASSSPGESLGYTF.

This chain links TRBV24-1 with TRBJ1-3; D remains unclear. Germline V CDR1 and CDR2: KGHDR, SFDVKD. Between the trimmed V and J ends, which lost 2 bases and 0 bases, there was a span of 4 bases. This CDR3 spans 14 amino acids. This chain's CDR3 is CATSDSSSGNTIYF. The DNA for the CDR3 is TGTGCCACCAGTGATTCTTCCTCTGGAAACACCATATATTTT.

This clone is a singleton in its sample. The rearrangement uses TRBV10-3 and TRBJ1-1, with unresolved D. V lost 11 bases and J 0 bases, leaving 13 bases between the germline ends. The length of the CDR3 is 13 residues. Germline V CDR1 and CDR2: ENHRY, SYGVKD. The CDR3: CASIEELNTEAFF. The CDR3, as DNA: TGTGCCTCCATCGAGGAATTGAACACTGAAGCTTTCTTT.

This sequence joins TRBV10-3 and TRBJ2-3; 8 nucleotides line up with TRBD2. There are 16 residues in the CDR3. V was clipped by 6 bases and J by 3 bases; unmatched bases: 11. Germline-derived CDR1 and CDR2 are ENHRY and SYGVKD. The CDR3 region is CAISPREGQQTDTQYF. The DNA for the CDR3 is TGTGCCATCAGCCCCCGGGAGGGCCAACAAACAGATACGCAGTATTTT.

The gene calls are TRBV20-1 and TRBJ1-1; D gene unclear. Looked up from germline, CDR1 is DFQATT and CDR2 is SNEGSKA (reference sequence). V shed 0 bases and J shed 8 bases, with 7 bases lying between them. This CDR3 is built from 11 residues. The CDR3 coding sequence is TGCAGTGCTAGAGATCCAGTGGAAGCTTTCTTT. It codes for CSARDPVEAFF.

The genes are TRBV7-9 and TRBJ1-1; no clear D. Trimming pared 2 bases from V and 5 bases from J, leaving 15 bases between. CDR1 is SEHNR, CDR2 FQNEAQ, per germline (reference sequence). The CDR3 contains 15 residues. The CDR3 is CASSLSVFSGTEAFF. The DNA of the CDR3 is TGTGCCAGCAGCTTAAGCGTTTTCTCTGGGACTGAAGCTTTCTTT.